The source of this TCR beta chain is a study of blood T cell repertoires in COVID-19. Study details: Samples taken during acute and convalescent COVID-19 were collected in the United States, Italy and Spain.

Categorization into cohorts depended on clinical history that participants reported. Method: immunoSEQ multiplex PCR; TCRdb's copy keeps in-frame clones and lacks some. In the table there are fewer than 250,000 clones, approximately 84% of which are singletons. The V gene's germline CDR1 is SGHAT and CDR2 FQNNGV. Trimming shortened V by 1 base and J by 12 bases, and 12 bases separated the two germline ends. This CDR3 has 12 amino acids. This clone was picked up a small number of times. The sample taken for sequencing was PBMCs or T cells enriched from blood (not recorded which). The receptor was isolated from a woman aged 25 to 45 who had recovered from COVID-19. The rearrangement links TRBV11-2 to TRBJ1-1; possibly TRBD1 for D (5 bases). In DNA, the CDR3 is TGTGCCAGCAGCTTAGCCAGGGCGGGACCTTTCTTT. Its translation: CASSLARAGPFF. Using reference TRBV11-2 and TRBJ1-1 for the parts outside the CDR3, the full variable domain is EAGVAQSPRYKIIEKRQSVAFWCNPISGHATLYWYQQILGQGPKLLIQFQNNGVVDDSQLPKDRFSAERLKGVDSTLKIQPAKLEDSAVYLCASSLARAGPFFGQGTRLTVV.